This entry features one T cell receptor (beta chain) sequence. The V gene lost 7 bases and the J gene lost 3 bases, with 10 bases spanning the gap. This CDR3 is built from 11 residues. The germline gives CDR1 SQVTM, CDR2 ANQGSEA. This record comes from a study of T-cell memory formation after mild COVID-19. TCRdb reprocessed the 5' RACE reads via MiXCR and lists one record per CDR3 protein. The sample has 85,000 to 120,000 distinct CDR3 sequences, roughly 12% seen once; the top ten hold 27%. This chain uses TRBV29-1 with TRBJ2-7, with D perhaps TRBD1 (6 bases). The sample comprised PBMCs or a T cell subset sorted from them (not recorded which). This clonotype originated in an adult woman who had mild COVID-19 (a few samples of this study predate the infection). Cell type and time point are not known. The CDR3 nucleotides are TGCAGCGCCAGGACAGACTACGAGCAGTACTTC. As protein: CSARTDYEQYF.